This passage covers 15 T cell receptor beta chains from one sample sequenced in a study of STAT3 mutations in large granular lymphocyte leukemia. Overall study results and limits: Every T-LGLL patient had at least one immunodominant TCRbeta clonotype.

No antigen has been identified for these receptors. Sequencing was performed with immunoSEQ multiplex PCR; in TCRdb, only in-frame clones are kept and a portion is missing. The profile shows approximately 43,000 clones, roughly three quarters of them singletons. Sequenced: PBMCs. The receptors come from a human donor with T large granular lymphocyte leukemia. Some clones in this sample may be carry-over from other donors' samples.

This clone showed up just a few times. The rearrangement uses TRBV2 and TRBJ2-2; D is undetermined. Germline CDR1 reads SNHLY; CDR2 reads FYNNEI. Trimming took 2 bases from V and 4 from J, leaving 5 bases between them. The CDR3 has 13 residues. The CDR3 loop is CASSEWITGELFF. In DNA, the CDR3 is TGTGCCAGCAGTGAATGGATCACCGGGGAGCTGTTTTTT.

Here the CDR3 DNA reads TGTGCCAGCAGTCAGGACAGGGATAATTCACCCCTCCACTTT. It codes for CASSQDRDNSPLHF. The rearrangement links TRBV27 to TRBJ1-6; TRBD1 agrees at 8 bases. The germline V gene encodes CDR1 MNHEY and CDR2 SMNVEV (reference sequence). There are 14 residues in the CDR3. Trimming took 5 bases from V and 5 from J; bases not matched to a gene: 2.

V usage is TRBV5-6 and J usage is TRBJ2-3; a weak D match, TRBD1 (6 bases). Germline lookup yields CDR1 SGHDT and CDR2 YYEEEE. The CDR3 totals 15 residues. Trimming removed 0 bases from V and 6 bases from J, with 14 bases in between. Here the CDR3 DNA reads TGTGCCAGCAGCTTGGGGACAGTGAGGTCGGATACGCAGTATTTT. As protein: CASSLGTVRSDTQYF. Variable domain in full (rest from reference TRBV5-6 and TRBJ2-3): DAGVTQSPTHLIKTRGQQVTLRCSPKSGHDTVSWYQQALGQGPQFIFQYYEEEERQRGNFPDRFSGHQFPNYSSELNVNALLLGDSALYLCASSLGTVRSDTQYFGPGTRLTVL.

The J gene is TRBJ2-1, the V gene TRBV6-6; 11 nucleotides align to TRBD2. This CDR3 contains 15 residues. J lost 3 bases, V lost 5 bases, and 3 bases had no gene match. The V gene's germline CDR1 is MNHNY and CDR2 SVGAGI (reference sequence). CDR3 residues: CASSTGTSGYNEQFF. The DNA of the CDR3 is TGTGCCAGCAGTACTGGGACTAGCGGCTACAATGAGCAGTTCTTC.

V is TRBV2 and J is TRBJ2-1; 10 bases are a match to TRBD1. This CDR3 region has 12 residues. Germline CDR1 reads SNHLY; CDR2 reads FYNNEI. V shed 8 bases and J 7 bases; nucleotides not matched to a gene: 2. For the CDR3, the DNA is TGTGCCAGCCGGGACAGGGGAAATGAGCAGTTCTTC. Its translation is CASRDRGNEQFF.

This clone was detected once. V gene TRBV7-9 combines with J gene TRBJ2-5, with 8 bases aligning to TRBD1. The V gene's germline CDR1 is SEHNR and CDR2 FQNEAQ (reference sequence). After removal of 1 base from V and 4 bases from J, the junction contained 5 bases not matched to a gene. The CDR3 spans 15 residues. Here the CDR3 reads CASSLGGQGAETQYF. DNA for the CDR3: TGTGCCAGCAGCTTAGGTGGACAGGGCGCAGAGACCCAGTACTTC.

In this sample, this clone turned up a few times. The chain recombines TRBV28 with TRBJ1-6; D call uncertain. V lost 3 bases, J lost 3 bases, and 9 bases lay in between. The CDR3 has 15 residues. The germline gives CDR1 MDHEN, CDR2 SYDVKM. In DNA form, the CDR3 reads TGTGCCAGCAGTTTCTCTAGAAACTATAATTCACCCCTCCACTTT. Amino acids: CASSFSRNYNSPLHF.

The V call is TRBV2, the J call TRBJ1-3; 7 nucleotides line up with TRBD1. This CDR3 region has 13 residues. Looked up from germline, CDR1 is SNHLY and CDR2 is FYNNEI. The V segment lost 7 bases and the J segment 2 bases; nucleotides outside the gene matches: 2. Here the CDR3 reads CASKGATGNTIYF. The CDR3 DNA is TGTGCCAGCAAGGGGGCAACTGGAAACACCATATATTTT.

This clone was recorded only once. The chain employs TRBV4-3 and TRBJ2-5, with a tentative D call TRBD2 (6 bases). CDR3 size: 17 residues. V gave up 0 bases and J gave up 2 bases, with 16 bases separating them. From germline, CDR1 is LGHNA and CDR2 YSLEER. CDR3: CASSQDSGGTIQETQYF. CDR3 sequence (DNA): TGCGCCAGCAGCCAAGATAGCGGCGGTACGATTCAAGAGACCCAGTACTTC.

This clone has only a few counts. This chain uses TRBV7-8 with TRBJ2-7; tentatively, D is TRBD1 (6 bases). This CDR3 is built from 16 residues. Trimming took off 0 bases at V and 4 bases at J, with 16 bases between the two ends. The germline gives CDR1 SGHVS, CDR2 FQNEAQ. Here the CDR3 reads CASSLARSRGPYEQYF. The CDR3, as DNA: TGTGCCAGCAGCTTAGCAAGGTCCAGGGGCCCTTACGAGCAGTACTTC.

Written as DNA, the CDR3 is TGTGCCAGCAGCTTGCTAGACCAAGAGACCCAGTACTTC. Protein sequence: CASSLLDQETQYF. J is TRBJ2-5 and V is TRBV5-4, with D hard to call. The CDR3 totals 13 residues. Trimming cost V 1 base and J 0 bases, with 4 bases left between them. CDR1 is SGHNT, CDR2 YYREEE, per germline (reference sequence). Together with reference TRBV5-4 and TRBJ2-5, the CDR3 gives the full variable domain: ETGVTQSPTHLIKTRGQQVTLRCSSQSGHNTVSWYQQALGQGPQFIFQYYREEENGRGNFPPRFSGLQFPNYSSELNVNALELDDSALYLCASSLLDQETQYFGPGTRLLVL.

J is TRBJ2-7 and V is TRBV20-1, with D unresolved. Trimming left V 3 bases short and J 7 bases short, with 10 bases between. CDR3 size: 11 residues. Per the germline V gene, CDR1 is DFQATT and CDR2 is SNEGSKA (reference sequence). The CDR3 DNA reads TGCAGTGCTAGCCCGGTGTCGGAGCAGTACTTC. The encoded protein is CSASPVSEQYF.

This clone turned up a few times. The rearrangement uses TRBV15 and TRBJ1-2; D possibly corresponds to TRBD1 (6 bases). The V end lost 0 bases, the J end lost 7 bases, and 6 bases lay between the germline ends. CDR3 length equals 12 residues. CDR1 is LNHNV and CDR2 is YYDKDF in the germline V gene (reference sequence). In DNA form, the CDR3 reads TGTGCCACCAGCAGAGAACAGGGTGGCTACACCTTC. It translates to CATSREQGGYTF.

This chain connects TRBV11-3 to TRBJ2-7; D remains unclear. This CDR3 contains 13 residues. Germline V CDR1 and CDR2: SGHNT, YENEEA. Trimming cost V 0 bases and J 7 bases, with 10 bases left between them. CDR3 bases: TGTGCCAGCAGCTTAGACCCATTTTTGGAGCAGTACTTC. Its translation is CASSLDPFLEQYF.

The chain is built from TRBV2 and TRBJ2-6; 7 bases fit TRBD2. The CDR3 loop spans 16 amino acids. V dropped 0 bases and J dropped 4; count of bases not matched to a gene: 3. Germline V gene sequence: CDR1 SNHLY, CDR2 FYNNEI. The CDR3 DNA is TGTGCCAGCAGTGAAGCGGGAGGGCAAGGGGCCAACGTCCTGACTTTC. Amino acids: CASSEAGGQGANVLTF.